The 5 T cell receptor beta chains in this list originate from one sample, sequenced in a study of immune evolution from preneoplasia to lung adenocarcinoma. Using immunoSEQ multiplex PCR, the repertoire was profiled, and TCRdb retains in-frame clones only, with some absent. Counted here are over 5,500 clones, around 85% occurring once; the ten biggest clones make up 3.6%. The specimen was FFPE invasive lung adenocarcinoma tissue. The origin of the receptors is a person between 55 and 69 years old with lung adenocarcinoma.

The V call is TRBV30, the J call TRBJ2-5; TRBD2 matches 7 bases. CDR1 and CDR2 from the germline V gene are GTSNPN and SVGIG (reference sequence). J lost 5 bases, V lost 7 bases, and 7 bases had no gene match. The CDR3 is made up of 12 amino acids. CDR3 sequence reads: CAYNRGGETQYF. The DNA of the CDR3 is TGTGCCTACAACCGGGGAGGGGAGACCCAGTACTTC.

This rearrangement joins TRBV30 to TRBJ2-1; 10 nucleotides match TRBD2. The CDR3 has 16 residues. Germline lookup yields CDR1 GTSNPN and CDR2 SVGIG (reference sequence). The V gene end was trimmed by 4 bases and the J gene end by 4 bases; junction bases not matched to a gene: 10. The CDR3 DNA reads TGTGCCTGGACTGCGAGCGGGAGGGCCTCGTACAATGAGCAGTTCTTC. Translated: CAWTASGRASYNEQFF.

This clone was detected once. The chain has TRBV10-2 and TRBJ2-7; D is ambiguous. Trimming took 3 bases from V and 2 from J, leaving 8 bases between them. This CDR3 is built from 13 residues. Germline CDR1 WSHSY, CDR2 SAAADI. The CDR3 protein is CASSESGPYEQYF. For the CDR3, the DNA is TGCGCCAGCAGTGAATCAGGACCCTACGAGCAGTACTTC.

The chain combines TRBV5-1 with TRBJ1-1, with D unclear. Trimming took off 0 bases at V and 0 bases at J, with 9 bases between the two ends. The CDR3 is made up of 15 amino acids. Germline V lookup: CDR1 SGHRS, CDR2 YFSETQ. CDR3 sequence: CASSLGHGVNTEAFF. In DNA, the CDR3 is TGCGCCAGCAGCTTGGGGCATGGGGTGAACACTGAAGCTTTCTTT.

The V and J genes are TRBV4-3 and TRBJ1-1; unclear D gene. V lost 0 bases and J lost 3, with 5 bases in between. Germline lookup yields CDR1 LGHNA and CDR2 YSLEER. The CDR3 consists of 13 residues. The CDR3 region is CASSQEGDTEAFF. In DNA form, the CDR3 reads TGCGCCAGCAGCCAAGAGGGAGACACTGAAGCTTTCTTT.